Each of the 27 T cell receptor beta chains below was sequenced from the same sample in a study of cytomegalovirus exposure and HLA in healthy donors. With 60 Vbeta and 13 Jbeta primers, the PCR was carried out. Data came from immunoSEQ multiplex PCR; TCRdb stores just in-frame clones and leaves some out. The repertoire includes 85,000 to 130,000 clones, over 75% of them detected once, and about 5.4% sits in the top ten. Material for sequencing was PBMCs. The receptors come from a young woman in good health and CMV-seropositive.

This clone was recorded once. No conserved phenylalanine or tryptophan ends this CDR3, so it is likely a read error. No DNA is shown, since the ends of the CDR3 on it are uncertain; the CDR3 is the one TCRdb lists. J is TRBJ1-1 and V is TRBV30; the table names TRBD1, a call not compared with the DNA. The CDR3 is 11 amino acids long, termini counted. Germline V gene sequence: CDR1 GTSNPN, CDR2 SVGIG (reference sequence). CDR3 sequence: CAWIETVEALV.

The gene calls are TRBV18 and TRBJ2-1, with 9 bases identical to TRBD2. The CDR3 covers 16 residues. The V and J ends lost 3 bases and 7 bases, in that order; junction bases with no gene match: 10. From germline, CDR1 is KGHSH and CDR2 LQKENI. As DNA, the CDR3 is TGTGCCAGCTCACCGGCCGGGACTAGCCACCTTAATGAGCAGTTCTTC. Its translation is CASSPAGTSHLNEQFF.

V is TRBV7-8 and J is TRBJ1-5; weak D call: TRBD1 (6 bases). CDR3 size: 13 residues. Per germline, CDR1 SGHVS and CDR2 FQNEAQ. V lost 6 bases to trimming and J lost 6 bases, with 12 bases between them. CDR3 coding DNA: TGTGCCAGCAGTCGGGGGGCCTTTCAGCCCCAGCATTTT. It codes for CASSRGAFQPQHF.

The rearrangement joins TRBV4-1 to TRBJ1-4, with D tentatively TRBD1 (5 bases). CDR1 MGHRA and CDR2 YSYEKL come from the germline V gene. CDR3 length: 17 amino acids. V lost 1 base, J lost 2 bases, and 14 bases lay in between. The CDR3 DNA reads TGCGCCAGCAGCCAAGGGCAGGGTGGAAAGACTAATGAAAAACTGTTTTTT. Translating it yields CASSQGQGGKTNEKLFF.

CDR3 bases: TGTGCCAGCAGTGTCGGGTCTTCCTACGAGCAGTACTTC. This codes for CASSVGSSYEQYF. The gene calls are TRBV2 and TRBJ2-7; the D is unclear. Looked up from germline, CDR1 is SNHLY and CDR2 is FYNNEI. Trimming took off 4 bases at V and 1 base at J, with 8 bases between the two ends. CDR3 size: 13 residues.

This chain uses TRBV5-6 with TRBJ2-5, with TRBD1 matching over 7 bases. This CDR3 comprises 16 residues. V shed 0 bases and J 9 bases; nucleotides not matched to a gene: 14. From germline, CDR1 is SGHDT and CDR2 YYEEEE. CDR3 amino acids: CASSLGGGAVTLAQYF. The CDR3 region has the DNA TGTGCCAGCAGCTTGGGAGGGGGCGCGGTGACTTTGGCCCAGTACTTC. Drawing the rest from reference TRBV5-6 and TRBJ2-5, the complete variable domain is DAGVTQSPTHLIKTRGQQVTLRCSPKSGHDTVSWYQQALGQGPQFIFQYYEEEERQRGNFPDRFSGHQFPNYSSELNVNALLLGDSALYLCASSLGGGAVTLAQYFGPGTRLLVL.

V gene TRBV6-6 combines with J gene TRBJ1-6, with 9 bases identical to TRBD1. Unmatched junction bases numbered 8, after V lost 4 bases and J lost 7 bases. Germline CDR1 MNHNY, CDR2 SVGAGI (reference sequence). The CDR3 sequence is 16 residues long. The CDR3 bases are TGTGCCAGCAGTTTTCCCCCGGGACAGGGAAATTCACCCCTCCACTTT. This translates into CASSFPPGQGNSPLHF.

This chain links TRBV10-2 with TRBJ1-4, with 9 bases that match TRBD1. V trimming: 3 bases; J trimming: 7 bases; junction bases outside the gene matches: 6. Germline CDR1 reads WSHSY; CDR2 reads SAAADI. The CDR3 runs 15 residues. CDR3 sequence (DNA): TGCGCCAGCAGTGAACAGGGGGCGATCGGTGAAAAACTGTTTTTT. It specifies CASSEQGAIGEKLFF.

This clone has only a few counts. The CDR3 DNA sequence: TGTGCCAGCAGCAGACAGCAACCTAACTATGGCTACACCTTC. This encodes CASSRQQPNYGYTF. The chain combines TRBV6-6 with TRBJ1-2; D is perhaps TRBD1 (5 bases). Germline lookup yields CDR1 MNHNY and CDR2 SVGAGI (reference sequence). V was clipped by 6 bases and J by 0 bases, with 11 bases between them. The CDR3 runs 14 residues.

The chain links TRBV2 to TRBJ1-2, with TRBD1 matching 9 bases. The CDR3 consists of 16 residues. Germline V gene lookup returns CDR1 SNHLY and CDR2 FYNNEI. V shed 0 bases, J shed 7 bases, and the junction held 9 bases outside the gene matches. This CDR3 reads CASSEAEPGTGTGYTF. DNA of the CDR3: TGTGCCAGCAGTGAAGCGGAGCCCGGGACAGGGACTGGCTACACCTTC.

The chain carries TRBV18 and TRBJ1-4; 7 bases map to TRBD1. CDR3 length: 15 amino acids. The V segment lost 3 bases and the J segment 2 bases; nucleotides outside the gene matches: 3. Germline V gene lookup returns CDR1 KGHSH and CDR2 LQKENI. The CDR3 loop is CASSPRGQTNEKLFF. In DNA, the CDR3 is TGTGCCAGCTCACCGAGGGGACAGACTAATGAAAAACTGTTTTTT.

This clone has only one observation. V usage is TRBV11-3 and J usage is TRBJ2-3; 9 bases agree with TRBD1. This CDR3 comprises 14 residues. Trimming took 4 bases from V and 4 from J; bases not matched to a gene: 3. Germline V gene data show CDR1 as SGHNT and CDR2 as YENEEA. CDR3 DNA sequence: TGTGCCAGCAGCTCGGGACAGGGATCAGATACGCAGTATTTT. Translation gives CASSSGQGSDTQYF.

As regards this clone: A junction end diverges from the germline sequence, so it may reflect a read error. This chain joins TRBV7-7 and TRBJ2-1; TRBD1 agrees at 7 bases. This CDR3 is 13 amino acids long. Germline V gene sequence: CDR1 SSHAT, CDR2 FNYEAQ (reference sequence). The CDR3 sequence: CASSVGTVNEQFF. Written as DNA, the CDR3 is TGTGCTAGCAGCGTCGGGACAGTGAATGAGCAGTTCTTC.

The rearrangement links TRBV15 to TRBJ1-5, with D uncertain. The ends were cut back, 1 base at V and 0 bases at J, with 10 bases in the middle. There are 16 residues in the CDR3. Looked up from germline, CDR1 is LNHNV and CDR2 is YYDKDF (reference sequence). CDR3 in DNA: TGTGCCACCAGCAGAGTGTCAGTGCCTAGCAATCAGCCCCAGCATTTT. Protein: CATSRVSVPSNQPQHF.

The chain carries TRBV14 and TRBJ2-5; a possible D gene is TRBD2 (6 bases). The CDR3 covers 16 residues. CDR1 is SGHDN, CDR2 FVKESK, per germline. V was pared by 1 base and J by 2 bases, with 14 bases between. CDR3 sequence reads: CASSQGLIGGQETQYF. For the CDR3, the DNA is TGTGCCAGCAGCCAAGGTCTTATCGGGGGACAAGAGACCCAGTACTTC.

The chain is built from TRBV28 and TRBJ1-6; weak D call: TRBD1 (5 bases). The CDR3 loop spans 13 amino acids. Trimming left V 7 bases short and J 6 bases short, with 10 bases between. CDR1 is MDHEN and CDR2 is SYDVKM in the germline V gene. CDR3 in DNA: TGTGCCAGCACCAGACAGTCTAATTCACCCCTCCACTTT. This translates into CASTRQSNSPLHF.

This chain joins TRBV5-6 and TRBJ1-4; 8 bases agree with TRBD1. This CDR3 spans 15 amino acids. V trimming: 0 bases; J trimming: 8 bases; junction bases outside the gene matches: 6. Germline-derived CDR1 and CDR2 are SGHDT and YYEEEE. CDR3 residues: CASSLAGTGEEKLFF. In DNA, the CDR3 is TGTGCCAGCAGCTTGGCCGGGACAGGAGAAGAAAAACTGTTTTTT. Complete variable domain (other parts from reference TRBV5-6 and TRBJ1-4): DAGVTQSPTHLIKTRGQQVTLRCSPKSGHDTVSWYQQALGQGPQFIFQYYEEEERQRGNFPDRFSGHQFPNYSSELNVNALLLGDSALYLCASSLAGTGEEKLFFGSGTQLSVL.

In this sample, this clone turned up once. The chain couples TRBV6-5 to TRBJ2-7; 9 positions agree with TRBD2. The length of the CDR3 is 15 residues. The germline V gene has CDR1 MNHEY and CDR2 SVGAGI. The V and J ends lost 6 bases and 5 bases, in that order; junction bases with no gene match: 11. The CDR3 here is CASSSLAGERNEQYF. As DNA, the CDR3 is TGTGCCAGCAGCTCTTTAGCGGGAGAGAGGAACGAGCAGTACTTC.

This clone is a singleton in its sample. CDR3 coding DNA: TGCAGTGCCCTCCCGGCAGATACGCAGTATTTT. It specifies CSALPADTQYF. The chain uses TRBV20-1 and TRBJ2-3, with D uncertain. The germline CDR1 and CDR2 sequences are DFQATT and SNEGSKA (reference sequence). This CDR3 comprises 11 residues. V dropped 6 bases and J dropped 4 bases, with 8 bases sitting between them.

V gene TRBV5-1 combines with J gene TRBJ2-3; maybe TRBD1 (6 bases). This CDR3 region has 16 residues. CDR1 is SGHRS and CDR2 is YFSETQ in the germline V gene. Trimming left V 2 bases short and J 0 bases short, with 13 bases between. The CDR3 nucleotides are TGCGCCAGCAGCTTCCGGACAGCCTCTAGCACAGATACGCAGTATTTT. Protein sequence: CASSFRTASSTDTQYF.

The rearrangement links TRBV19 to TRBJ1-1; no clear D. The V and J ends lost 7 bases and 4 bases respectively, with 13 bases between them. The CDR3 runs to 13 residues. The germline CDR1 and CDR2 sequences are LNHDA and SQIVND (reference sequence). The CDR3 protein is CASMTGVGTEAFF. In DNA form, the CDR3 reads TGTGCCAGTATGACGGGAGTGGGCACTGAAGCTTTCTTT. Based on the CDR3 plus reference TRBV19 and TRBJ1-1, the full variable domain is DGGITQSPKYLFRKEGQNVTLSCEQNLNHDAMYWYRQDPGQGLRLIYYSQIVNDFQKGDIAEGYSVSREKKESFPLTVTSAQKNPTAFYLCASMTGVGTEAFFGQGTRLTVV.

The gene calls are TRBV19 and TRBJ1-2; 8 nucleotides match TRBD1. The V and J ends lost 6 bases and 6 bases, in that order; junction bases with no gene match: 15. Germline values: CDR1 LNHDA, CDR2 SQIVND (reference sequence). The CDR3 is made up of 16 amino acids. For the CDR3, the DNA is TGTGCCAGTAGGATCCTCAAAGGGCAGGGGGCCCATGGCTACACCTTC. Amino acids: CASRILKGQGAHGYTF.

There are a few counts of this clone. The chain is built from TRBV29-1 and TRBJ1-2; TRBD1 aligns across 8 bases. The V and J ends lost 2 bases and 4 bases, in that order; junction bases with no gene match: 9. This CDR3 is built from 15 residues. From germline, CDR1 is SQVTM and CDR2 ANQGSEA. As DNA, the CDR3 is TGCAGCGTTGAAACGTTGGACAGGGCGCTCTATGGCTACACCTTC. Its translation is CSVETLDRALYGYTF.

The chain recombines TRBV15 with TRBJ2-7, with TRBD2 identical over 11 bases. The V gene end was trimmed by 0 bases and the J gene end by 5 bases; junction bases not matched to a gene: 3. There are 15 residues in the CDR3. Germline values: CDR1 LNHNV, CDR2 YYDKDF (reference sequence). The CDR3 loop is CATSRDTSGSNEQYF. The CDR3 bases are TGTGCCACCAGCAGAGATACTAGCGGGAGTAACGAGCAGTACTTC.

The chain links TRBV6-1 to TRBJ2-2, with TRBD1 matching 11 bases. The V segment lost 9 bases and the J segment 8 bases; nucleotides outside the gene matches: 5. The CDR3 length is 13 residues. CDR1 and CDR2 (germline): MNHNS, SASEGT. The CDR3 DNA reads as TGTGCCAGTCGGACAGGGGGCCTAGGGGAGCTGTTTTTT. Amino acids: CASRTGGLGELFF.

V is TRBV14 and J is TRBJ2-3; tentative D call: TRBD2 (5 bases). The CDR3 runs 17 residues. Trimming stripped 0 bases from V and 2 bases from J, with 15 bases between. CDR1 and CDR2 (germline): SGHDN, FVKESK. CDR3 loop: CASSQDWIRDPTDTQYF. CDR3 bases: TGTGCCAGCAGCCAAGATTGGATCCGGGATCCCACAGATACGCAGTATTTT.

The CDR3 coding sequence is TGTGCCAGCCCCGCGGATAACAACTATGGCTACACCTTC. Encoded protein: CASPADNNYGYTF. The chain is built from TRBV7-9 and TRBJ1-2, with D uncertain. The germline CDR1 and CDR2 sequences are SEHNR and FQNEAQ (reference sequence). V lost 8 bases and J 2 bases, leaving 12 bases between the germline ends. The CDR3 is 13 amino acids.